This T cell receptor beta chain appears in the sequencing data of a study of blood T cells in healthy people across ages. Regarding the study as a whole: The unknown donor CMV status may have confounded expanded clonotype changes.

The V gene lost 11 bases and the J gene lost 3 bases, with 22 bases spanning the gap. Per the germline V gene, CDR1 is MNHNS and CDR2 is SASEGT. This CDR3 spans 15 amino acids. This clonotype appeared a few times. Antigen specificity is unknown. PCR was performed a second time for 7 to 11 cycles using a sample-barcoded 5' primer and a J-beta primer mix. There were at least 2.5 million CDR3-containing paired-end reads obtained from each sample. MiXCR, applied by TCRdb to the 5' RACE reads, yields one record per CDR3 protein. The table records some 1,000,000 distinct CDR3 sequences, roughly a quarter of them present only once. Russia was home to the donors, healthy Caucasian individuals aged roughly 6 to 100. This sample was shared with a second study, whose subject was T cells of mothers and their children. That report adds: Thymic selection molds TCR recombination output in a comparable way in related and unrelated pairs.

The genes are TRBV6-1 and TRBJ2-5; D remains unclear. This TCR was recovered from a girl aged 2 to 10 in good health. Sequencing was performed on blood. DNA for the CDR3: TGTGCCGGGAACTTCGGACCGAGCGTAAAAGAGACCCAGTACTTC. It is translated as CAGNFGPSVKETQYF.